A single sample is the source of the 25 T cell receptor beta chains below, sequenced in a study of regulatory T cells in long-lasting Graves disease. Building of the TCR beta libraries involved iRepertoire HTBI primers and Arm-PCR of CDR3 regions. From the multiplex PCR reads, TCRdb called clonotypes with MiXCR, one entry per CDR3 protein. The sample contains about 300,000 distinct CDR3 sequences, under 25% of which appear only once. Sample time point: persistent/refractory GD, antithyroid drugs over 5 years with positive TRAb. After RNA was extracted from PBMCs, the TCR library was made from it. The sample was peripheral blood mononuclear cells (PBMCs), taken when the disease was refractory, from a patient treated with antithyroid drugs. The receptors originated from a female donor with Graves disease.

The chain combines TRBV29-1 with TRBJ2-1, with unresolved D. The CDR3 has 13 amino acids. CDR1 is SQVTM and CDR2 is ANQGSEA in the germline V gene. The V end lost 5 bases, the J end lost 2 bases, and 10 bases lay between the germline ends. CDR3 protein: CSVPQRTYNEQFF. The CDR3 nucleotides are TGCAGCGTTCCGCAGCGAACCTACAATGAGCAGTTCTTC.

The sample holds many counts of this clonotype. The V gene is TRBV6-1, the J gene TRBJ2-7, with D maybe TRBD2 (5 bases). CDR1 is MNHNS and CDR2 is SASEGT in the germline V gene. V gave up 11 bases and J gave up 0 bases, with 14 bases separating them. This CDR3 comprises 13 residues. The CDR3 DNA is TGTGCCTTAAGACTAATTAGCTCCTACGAGCAGTACTTC. This translates into CALRLISSYEQYF.

Here the CDR3 DNA reads TGTGCCAGCAGCTCCCTAAGGGGGAGGACCCCTTCAGGCGAGCAGTACTTC. Its translation: CASSSLRGRTPSGEQYF. This sequence joins TRBV7-2 and TRBJ2-7, with D perhaps TRBD1 or TRBD2 (6 bases each). The CDR3 runs 17 residues. The germline V and J ends were trimmed by 4 bases and 6 bases, with 25 bases remaining between them. Germline-derived CDR1 and CDR2 are SGHTA and FQGNSA.

There are a few counts of this clonotype. The V and J genes are TRBV29-1 and TRBJ2-5, with 10 bases that match TRBD2. The germline V gene encodes CDR1 SQVTM and CDR2 ANQGSEA. The V gene end was trimmed by 4 bases and the J gene end by 5 bases; junction bases not matched to a gene: 10. The CDR3 contains 15 residues. DNA for the CDR3: TGCAGCGTTGTTGATCTGGGACTAGCGCTCGAGACCCAGTACTTC. Translated: CSVVDLGLALETQYF.

The chain has TRBV29-1 and TRBJ2-3; D is uncertain. Germline assignment: CDR1 SQVTM and CDR2 ANQGSEA. Trimming shortened V by 3 bases and J by 4 bases, and 8 bases separated the two germline ends. This CDR3 spans 12 amino acids. The CDR3: CSVDVKADTQYF. CDR3 bases: TGCAGCGTTGATGTAAAGGCAGATACGCAGTATTTT.

This clonotype was seen a handful of times. The J gene is TRBJ1-5, the V gene TRBV5-1; no firm D call. CDR3 size: 16 residues. The V gene's germline CDR1 is SGHRS and CDR2 YFSETQ. V lost 0 bases, J lost 2 bases, and 12 bases lay in between. In DNA form, the CDR3 reads TGCGCCAGCAGCTTGGCCGAGTTGAGGGGCAATCAGCCCCAGCATTTT. This encodes CASSLAELRGNQPQHF.

This clonotype was seen repeatedly, ten times or more. The chain is built from TRBV28 and TRBJ2-7; 11 bases align to TRBD2. CDR1 is MDHEN, CDR2 SYDVKM, per germline. Trimming cost V 4 bases and J 1 base; bases outside gene matches: 9. CDR3 length: 17 amino acids. CDR3 in amino acids: CASSSGLAGALSYEQYF. CDR3 bases: TGTGCCAGCAGTTCCGGACTAGCGGGCGCCTTATCCTACGAGCAGTACTTC. Supplemented by reference TRBV28 and TRBJ2-7, the full variable domain reads DVKVTQSSRYLVKRTGEKVFLECVQDMDHENMFWYRQDPGLGLRLIYFSYDVKMKEKGDIPEGYSVSREKKERFSLILESASTNQTSMYLCASSSGLAGALSYEQYFGPGTRLTVT.

In this sample, this clonotype turned up many times. CDR3 DNA: TGTGCCAGTAGACTCCGGCAGATGAACACTGAAGCTTTCTTT. Residues: CASRLRQMNTEAFF. This chain uses TRBV19 with TRBJ1-1; no definite D call. Germline V gives CDR1 LNHDA, CDR2 SQIVND (reference sequence). The CDR3 has 14 amino acids. Trimming took 6 bases from V and 0 from J, leaving 11 bases between them. Filled out from reference TRBV19 and TRBJ1-1, the complete variable domain reads DGGITQSPKYLFRKEGQNVTLSCEQNLNHDAMYWYRQDPGQGLRLIYYSQIVNDFQKGDIAEGYSVSREKKESFPLTVTSAQKNPTAFYLCASRLRQMNTEAFFGQGTRLTVV.

The V call is TRBV19, the J call TRBJ1-2; the D gene is possibly TRBD1 (5 bases). The germline V gene has CDR1 LNHDA and CDR2 SQIVND (reference sequence). This CDR3 contains 17 residues. V was cut by 5 bases and J by 8 bases, with 27 bases left in between. CDR3 sequence (DNA): TGTGCCAGTAGTTATCGAATGGGGCATATCAACCAAGACGGCTACACCTTC. Protein product: CASSYRMGHINQDGYTF.

V and J are TRBV19 and TRBJ1-1; D possibly corresponds to TRBD1 (6 bases). Germline-derived CDR1 and CDR2 are LNHDA and SQIVND (reference sequence). CDR3 length: 14 amino acids. V was clipped by 5 bases and J by 4 bases, with 14 bases between them. CDR3 residues: CASSEQGRVTEAFF. Written as DNA, the CDR3 is TGTGCCAGTAGTGAACAGGGAAGGGTCACTGAAGCTTTCTTT.

This clonotype came up a few times. The V gene is TRBV4-1, the J gene TRBJ1-5; no clear D gene. Trimming removed 0 bases at V and 7 bases at J, with 16 bases between. CDR3 length equals 16 residues. The germline gives CDR1 MGHRA, CDR2 YSYEKL. The chain's CDR3 is CASSQEWPGRSQPQHF. CDR3 DNA: TGCGCCAGCAGCCAAGAATGGCCGGGTCGAAGCCAGCCCCAGCATTTT.

The table lists this clonotype with many counts. The chain has TRBV3-1 and TRBJ1-2; the D gene is possibly TRBD1 (6 bases). This CDR3 contains 13 residues. V was trimmed by 4 bases and J by 8 bases, leaving 14 bases between them. Germline V CDR1 and CDR2: LGHDT, YNNKEL (reference sequence). DNA of the CDR3: TGTGCCAGCAGCCTCAGGGGTTTTAGCGGCTACACCTTC. It codes for CASSLRGFSGYTF.

The sample holds many counts of this clonotype. V usage is TRBV9 and J usage is TRBJ2-7; no clear D. The CDR3 sequence is 18 residues long. The germline gives CDR1 SGDLS, CDR2 YYNGEE. Trimming left V 0 bases short and J 0 bases short, with 19 bases between. CDR3 in DNA: TGTGCCAGCAGCGTAGGGGGAAATTCCTGGTCCTTCTCCTACGAGCAGTACTTC. This encodes CASSVGGNSWSFSYEQYF.

V is TRBV13 and J is TRBJ2-5, with D possibly being TRBD1 (6 bases). Germline V gene data show CDR1 as PRHDT and CDR2 as FYEKMQ (reference sequence). The V gene lost 3 bases and the J gene lost 5 bases, with 13 bases spanning the gap. The CDR3 loop spans 14 amino acids. The CDR3 DNA is TGTGCCAGCAGCTTCACAGGGTTGGAGGAGACCCAGTACTTC. This sequence encodes CASSFTGLEETQYF.

CDR3 amino acids: CASSPNSRGTGELFF. Here the CDR3 DNA reads TGTGCCAGCAGCCCCAACTCGAGGGGCACCGGGGAGCTGTTTTTT. The chain joins TRBV4-2 to TRBJ2-2, with D perhaps being TRBD1 or TRBD2 (5 bases each). Germline-derived CDR1 and CDR2 are LGHNA and YNFKEQ. Trimming shortened V by 4 bases and J by 4 bases, and 13 bases separated the two germline ends. CDR3 length: 15 residues.

To note about this clonotype: A read error may be the cause here, since a much bigger clone is one base away. The chain couples TRBV11-2 to TRBJ2-5, with D unresolved. The CDR3 contains 16 residues. Between the trimmed V and J ends, which lost 4 bases and 2 bases, there was a span of 17 bases. Per the germline V gene, CDR1 is SGHAT and CDR2 is FQNNGV. CDR3 DNA sequence: TGTGCCAGCAGCTCTCAGGACGGATTAACTCAAGAGACCCAGTACTTC. This encodes CASSSQDGLTQETQYF. Complete variable domain (other parts from reference TRBV11-2 and TRBJ2-5): EAGVAQSPRYKIIEKRQSVAFWCNPISGHATLYWYQQILGQGPKLLIQFQNNGVVDDSQLPKDRFSAERLKGVDSTLKIQPAKLEDSAVYLCASSSQDGLTQETQYFGPGTRLLVL.

The chain recombines TRBV18 with TRBJ2-7; D is unclear. Germline CDR1 reads KGHSH; CDR2 reads LQKENI. This CDR3 has 15 amino acids. V was trimmed by 0 bases and J by 2 bases, leaving 11 bases between them. CDR3 bases: TGTGCCAGCTCACCACCGCGCGGCACAACCTACGAGCAGTACTTC. Translated: CASSPPRGTTYEQYF.

This chain links TRBV20-1 with TRBJ2-1; possibly TRBD1 or TRBD2 for D (5 bases each). The length of the CDR3 is 16 residues. V shed 1 base and J shed 0 bases, with 13 bases lying between them. Germline V gives CDR1 DFQATT, CDR2 SNEGSKA (reference sequence). In DNA, the CDR3 is TGCAGTGCTAGAGTATCCGGGGCCAACTCCTACAATGAGCAGTTCTTC. As protein: CSARVSGANSYNEQFF.

This clonotype was picked up a small number of times. The J gene is TRBJ1-5, the V gene TRBV20-1; D is ambiguous. CDR1 is DFQATT, CDR2 SNEGSKA, per germline (reference sequence). This CDR3 comprises 15 residues. Trimming stripped 7 bases from V and 0 bases from J, with 16 bases between. The CDR3 sequence is CSGSGSQYSNQPQHF. The DNA of the CDR3 is TGCAGTGGCAGTGGCAGCCAATATAGCAATCAGCCCCAGCATTTT.

This chain joins TRBV5-1 and TRBJ2-5; possible D gene TRBD2, 5 bases. Germline V gene lookup returns CDR1 SGHRS and CDR2 YFSETQ. The V gene lost 8 bases and the J gene lost 1 base, with 18 bases spanning the gap. CDR3 size: 15 residues. CDR3 nucleotide sequence: TGCGCCAGTTGGGAGAATGCCGGCCCCCAAGAGACCCAGTACTTC. Its translation: CASWENAGPQETQYF.

At least ten counts were recorded for this clonotype. V is TRBV6-2 or TRBV6-3 and J is TRBJ2-7, with 7 nucleotides matching TRBD2. Trimming took 8 bases from V and 3 from J; bases not matched to a gene: 10. The CDR3 is 14 amino acids. Germline CDR1 and CDR2: MNHEY and SVGEGT. CDR3 sequence reads: CASGKPSGNYEQYF. In DNA, the CDR3 is TGTGCCAGCGGTAAACCGAGCGGGAACTACGAGCAGTACTTC.

This clonotype was counted only a few times. The rearrangement joins TRBV27 to TRBJ1-1; the match to TRBD1 covers 8 bases. This CDR3 is built from 13 residues. Germline trimming cut 4 bases from V and 7 bases from J; bases unmatched to any gene: 5. CDR1 MNHEY and CDR2 SMNVEV come from the germline V gene (reference sequence). CDR3: CASSWAGGLEAFF. DNA of the CDR3: TGTGCCAGCAGTTGGGCAGGGGGCCTTGAAGCTTTCTTT.

The rearrangement joins TRBV6-1 to TRBJ2-2; maybe TRBD2 (5 bases). Germline V CDR1 and CDR2: MNHNS, SASEGT. Trimming removed 6 bases from V and 3 bases from J, with 17 bases in between. The CDR3 covers 16 residues. The DNA of the CDR3 is TGTGCCAGCAGAACTATTACCCTCGGGGACACCGGGGAGCTGTTTTTT. Residues: CASRTITLGDTGELFF.

This clonotype has more than one count but fewer than ten. CDR3 nucleotide sequence: TGTGCCAGCAGCTTTGAAGGGCTGTACACTGAAGCTTTCTTT. Translated, it gives CASSFEGLYTEAFF. The chain carries TRBV7-9 and TRBJ1-1; no definite D call. The CDR3 covers 14 residues. V lost 3 bases and J 3 bases, leaving 11 bases between the germline ends. Germline assignment: CDR1 SEHNR and CDR2 FQNEAQ (reference sequence).

The table lists this clonotype with a few counts. This chain connects TRBV3-1 to TRBJ2-1; 8 bases line up with TRBD1. Germline V gives CDR1 LGHDT, CDR2 YNNKEL (reference sequence). The CDR3 is 16 amino acids. V lost 4 bases, J lost 8 bases, and 13 bases stayed unmatched. CDR3 residues: CASSPYPGGQGYEQFF. Written as DNA, the CDR3 is TGTGCCAGCAGCCCCTATCCAGGGGGCCAGGGGTATGAGCAGTTCTTC.